The clone carrying this T cell receptor beta chain appeared a few times. As yet, its antigen is unknown. Time point in this sample: persistent/refractory GD, antithyroid drugs over 5 years with positive TRAb. Generation of the TCR library employed RNA extracted from PBMCs. All patients originated from an endocrinology department located in Xi'an, China. The sample originates from a study of regulatory T cells in long-lasting Graves disease. Both iRepertoire HTBI primers and Arm-PCR of CDR3 regions were used to build the TCR beta libraries. TCRdb processed the multiplex PCR reads anew with MiXCR; each CDR3 protein has one entry. The sample records approximately 500,000 distinct CDR3 sequences, about a fifth being singletons. The germline CDR1 and CDR2 sequences are SGDLS and YYNGEE. This CDR3 comprises 14 residues. The ends were cut back, 3 bases at V and 4 bases at J, with 13 bases in the middle. Study-wide findings and caveats: Accuracy may have suffered from the small sample size. Persistent Graves' patients showed less TCR diversity than newly diagnosed ones. The study found persistent patients shared more public clonotypes (2,741) than new patients (over 850).

The rearrangement joins TRBV9 to TRBJ2-5; a weak D match, TRBD1 (6 bases). The specimen was peripheral blood mononuclear cells (PBMCs), collected when the disease was refractory, from a patient treated with antithyroid drugs. The TCR sequence derives from a female donor with Graves disease. CDR3 DNA sequence: TGTGCCAGCAGCGAGGACAGTTTAGGAGAGACCCAGTACTTC. Amino acids: CASSEDSLGETQYF.